This T cell receptor beta chain was sequenced in a study of metastatic and nonmetastatic thyroid tumors (dated by TCRdb to 2020 to 2021). Background for the entire study: Repertoires from peripheral blood and from tumor or nodule tissue samples of malignant and benign thyroid patients were compared. Overall study results and their limits: TCR beta diversity was reported as significantly higher in malignant tumors than in benign nodules, in both blood and tumor samples.

Preparation of the library involved PCR. This sample was sequenced with an Illumina HiSeq 4000. The TCR beta-chain CDR3 region of each patient was profiled by high-throughput sequencing. Regarding the original processing steps: CDR3 differences across clinicopathological groups were used to build a classifier for discriminating distant-metastatic papillary thyroid cancer patients. The Shannon index was used to assess repertoire diversity, and the Morisita-Horn index was used to assess tumor-blood repertoire similarity. TCRdb's own reprocessing of the public reads used fastp at Q25 and MiXCR and kept productive beta chains. TCRdb's processing, not the study's, gives the V and J calls here. The sample table lists about 69,000 clones, 13% to 15% of them with a count of one. The top ten hold approximately 7% of the sample. The CDR3 has 14 amino acids, counting the end cysteine and phenylalanine. Left in the record is the CDR3 DNA by itself, 42 bases read in frame from the first base. Unmatched junction bases come to 8, with V trimmed by 4 bases and J by 8 bases. The germline V gene sets CDR1 to KGHDR and CDR2 to SFDVKD.

Before undergoing thyroid surgery, none of the patients had been given any kind of treatment. Using T-cell receptor beta sequencing, the study looked back at clinical samples from patients collected from about 2011 to 2018. There are many counts of this clone. What this receptor recognizes is not known. Base qualities are not recorded, but no much larger clone differs from it by a single base. The receptor's source is a male donor with papillary thyroid cancer or a benign thyroid nodule (not recorded which). Some clones in this sample may be carry-over from other donors' samples. The sample taken for sequencing was blood. The chain is assembled from TRBV24-1 and TRBJ1-2; the central 8 bases match TRBD1. The CDR3 reads CATSDPDRGDGYTF. The nucleotide sequence reads TGTGCCACCAGTGACCCCGACAGGGGAGACGGCTACACCTTC.